This T cell receptor beta chain is drawn from a study of blood T cell repertoires in COVID-19. Study-wide context: The samples span acute and convalescent COVID-19 from the United States, Italy and Spain. PBMCs, B-cell-depleted T cells, or T cells provided the cDNA or gDNA that made up the material.

Here immunoSEQ multiplex PCR was the method, and the copy in TCRdb shows in-frame clones only, minus some. The table has hundreds of thousands of clones, around nine tenths seen once; the top ten hold about 6%. The germline CDR1 and CDR2 sequences are MGHDK and SYGVNS. V trimming: 10 bases; J trimming: 7 bases; junction bases outside the gene matches: 6. This CDR3 region has 11 residues. The TCR comes from a woman in her thirties or forties who had recovered from COVID-19. The gene calls are TRBV25-1 and TRBJ1-2; 7 bases are a match to TRBD1. Sequenced sample: PBMCs or T cells enriched from blood (not recorded which). Here the CDR3 reads CATKGASGYTF. The CDR3 nucleotides read TGTGCCACTAAGGGGGCTTCTGGCTACACCTTC.